This TCR beta chain appears in the sequencing data of a study of OX40 agonist ivuxolimab in advanced cancers. Study at large: All patients had ivuxolimab intravenously every 2 weeks at 0.01 to 10 mg/kg. Males comprised roughly four fifths of the group, whose mean age was about 61 years (range roughly 20 to 85). Study-wide results and caveats: More expanded clones were seen, on average, in CD8+ T cells than in CD4+. Low normalized T-cell clonal expansion was also seen in some nonresponders.

Of note for this clone: No antigen is known for it.

Using immunoSEQ multiplex PCR, the repertoire was profiled, and TCRdb retains in-frame clones only, with some absent. The sample includes 45,000 or so clones, roughly 86% seen only once; the top ten take less than 20%. Germline CDR1 SEHNR, CDR2 FQNEAQ (reference sequence). Losses at the gene ends were 5 bases for V and 6 bases for J; bases not matched to a gene: 10. The CDR3 length is 15 residues. The clonotype originates from an adult with an advanced solid tumor such as melanoma, head and neck, liver or kidney cancer. This specimen was CD4+ or CD8+ T cells sorted from blood, taken in a trial of the OX40 agonist ivuxolimab. The chain recombines TRBV7-9 with TRBJ2-3; 8 nucleotides line up with TRBD1. The chain's CDR3 is CASSPRATGEDTQYF. CDR3 sequence (DNA): TGTGCCAGCAGCCCTCGGGCGACAGGGGAGGATACGCAGTATTTT.